A single sample is the source of the 32 T cell receptor beta chains below, sequenced in a study of blood T cells in healthy people across ages (dated by TCRdb to between 2014 and 2017). The method behind the library was 5' RACE. The sequencer was an Illumina HiSeq 2500. A second PCR of about 6 to 12 cycles was run with a J-beta primer mix and a sample-barcoded 5' primer. TCRdb applied fastp at Q25 and MiXCR to the public reads, then kept only in-frame beta chains. Every entry covers one CDR3 protein and lists the most common genes and DNA from its rows. This sample gives about 780,000 distinct CDR3 sequences in total; about half of them show up just once. About a sixth of the sample is taken by the ten largest. Sequencing was performed on blood. The source is a man older than 75 in good health.

The rearrangement uses TRBV2 and TRBJ2-7; D remains unclear. Looked up from germline, CDR1 is SNHLY and CDR2 is FYNNEI. The CDR3 length is 10 residues. Trimming pared 8 bases from V and 5 bases from J, leaving 7 bases between. CDR3 in DNA: TGTGCCAGCGCATCGAACGAGCAGTACTTC. Its protein is CASASNEQYF.

In this sample, this clonotype turned up many times. The CDR3 DNA sequence: TGTGCCATCAGTACGACTGAGACCCAGTACTTC. This translates into CAISTTETQYF. The rearrangement links TRBV10-3 to TRBJ2-5, with D unclear. This CDR3 region has 11 residues. V was trimmed by 5 bases and J by 5 bases, leaving 6 bases between them. The germline CDR1 and CDR2 sequences are ENHRY and SYGVKD.

The rearrangement uses TRBV12-3 or TRBV12-4 and TRBJ1-5, with D possibly TRBD1 on 5 matching bases. Deletions cut 4 bases from V and 2 bases from J, with 12 bases between. The CDR3 is 15 residues long. DNA of the CDR3: TGTGCCAGCAGTTACCGGGACTTCGGCAATCAGCCCCAGCATTTT. Its protein product is CASSYRDFGNQPQHF.

The CDR3 DNA is TGCAGTGCGAACAGAGAAGCGGGAGGGCGGGCCGAGCAGTACTTC. The encoded protein is CSANREAGGRAEQYF. V and J are TRBV20-1 and TRBJ2-5; 10 bases align to TRBD2. The J call may not be correct, given that the DNA end is closer to TRBJ2-7. Germline V lookup: CDR1 DFQATT, CDR2 SNEGSKA (reference sequence). The CDR3 length is 15 residues.

As concerns this clonotype: This may stem from a read error, because a much larger clone lies one nucleotide away. This chain links TRBV29-1 with TRBJ2-5; D may be TRBD1 (7 bases). With 2 bases removed from V and 11 bases from J, the gap between germline ends came to 21 bases. Germline loops: CDR1 SQVTM, CDR2 ANQGSEA. The CDR3 is 14 residues long. For the CDR3, the DNA is TGCAGCGTTGAAAAGGCAGGGGGAGGCAATGAGCAGTACTTC. This translates into CSVEKAGGGNEQYF. The full variable domain, with the rest looked up from reference TRBV29-1 and TRBJ2-5, is SAVISQKPSRDICQRGTSLTIQCQVDSQVTMMFWYRQQPGQSLTLIATANQGSEATYESGFVIDKFPISRPNLTFSTLTVSNMSPEDSSIYLCSVEKAGGGNEQYFGPGTRLLVL.

The V call is TRBV29-1, the J call TRBJ2-3; TRBD1 matches at 8 bases. The trim removed 2 bases at V and 2 bases at J, leaving 6 bases unmatched. CDR3 length: 15 amino acids. Per germline, CDR1 SQVTM and CDR2 ANQGSEA. The CDR3 spells CSVERRQGHTDTQYF. In DNA form, the CDR3 reads TGCAGCGTTGAAAGGCGACAGGGGCACACAGATACGCAGTATTTT.

This chain uses TRBV7-9 with TRBJ2-1, with 10 bases fitting TRBD1. Germline values: CDR1 SEHNR, CDR2 FQNEAQ (reference sequence). V lost 4 bases, J lost 4 bases, and 4 bases stayed unmatched. The CDR3 contains 15 residues. The CDR3: CASSWGTGAYNEQFF. Written as DNA, the CDR3 is TGTGCCAGCAGCTGGGGGACAGGGGCATACAATGAGCAGTTCTTC.

The J gene is TRBJ2-3, the V gene TRBV20-1; 10 bases are shared with TRBD1. The CDR3 covers 15 residues. Germline V gene sequence: CDR1 DFQATT, CDR2 SNEGSKA (reference sequence). Trimming at V came to 3 bases and at J to 3 bases, leaving 6 bases not matched to a gene. The CDR3 nucleotides are TGCAGTGCTAGGGCGGGACAGGGGTTTACAGATACGCAGTATTTT. It encodes CSARAGQGFTDTQYF.

The chain combines TRBV6-1 with TRBJ2-7, with 7 bases matching TRBD1. The CDR3 length is 15 residues. Germline V gives CDR1 MNHNS, CDR2 SASEGT. V was pared by 3 bases and J by 4 bases, with 9 bases of the junction left unmatched. The CDR3 DNA follows: TGTGCCAGCAGTGACCTAAACAGGGGTGGGTACGAGCAGTACTTC. Translated: CASSDLNRGGYEQYF.

This clonotype was detected only a few times. The chain is built from TRBV18 and TRBJ2-7; D is undetermined. Trimming pared 2 bases from V and 4 bases from J, leaving 18 bases between. The CDR3 sequence is 16 residues long. Germline-derived CDR1 and CDR2 are KGHSH and LQKENI. DNA for the CDR3: TGTGCCAGCTCACCAGGTTCGGCCAGCCCCATTTACGAGCAGTACTTC. Its translation: CASSPGSASPIYEQYF.

The chain joins TRBV20-1 to TRBJ2-7; 9 nucleotides align to TRBD2. V trimming: 2 bases; J trimming: 7 bases; junction bases outside the gene matches: 9. Germline CDR1 reads DFQATT; CDR2 reads SNEGSKA (reference sequence). This CDR3 comprises 14 residues. CDR3 DNA: TGCAGTGCTAGAACAACCGGGACTAGCTGTGAGCAGTACTTC. This codes for CSARTTGTSCEQYF.

This clonotype was found many times. This chain uses TRBV7-2 with TRBJ2-1, with 9 positions matching TRBD2. In germline, CDR1 is SGHTA, CDR2 FQGNSA. CDR3 length: 12 amino acids. V was pared by 6 bases and J by 9 bases, with 3 bases of the junction left unmatched. CDR3 sequence reads: CASRDSGSEQFF. In nucleotides, the CDR3 is TGTGCCAGCAGGGATAGCGGGAGTGAGCAGTTCTTC. Complete variable domain (other parts from reference TRBV7-2 and TRBJ2-1): GAGVSQSPSNKVTEKGKDVELRCDPISGHTALYWYRQSLGQGLEFLIYFQGNSAPDKSGLPSDRFSAERTGGSVSTLTIQRTQQEDSAVYLCASRDSGSEQFFGPGTRLTVL.

This clonotype has only a few counts. The chain is built from TRBV12-3 or TRBV12-4 and TRBJ1-6; D is undetermined. CDR3 length equals 17 residues. Trimming stripped 2 bases from V and 6 bases from J, with 17 bases between. The CDR3 loop reads CASSLRLEASGNSPLHF. The CDR3, as DNA: TGTGCCAGCAGTTTAAGGTTAGAAGCGTCGGGTAATTCACCCCTCCACTTT.

The chain links TRBV6-1 to TRBJ2-7; possibly TRBD2 for D (6 bases). Germline V gene sequence: CDR1 MNHNS, CDR2 SASEGT. The CDR3 length is 15 residues. Deletions cut 1 base from V and 7 bases from J, with 17 bases between. CDR3 residues: CASSEGSGAYNEQYF. Written as DNA, the CDR3 is TGTGCCAGCAGTGAAGGTAGCGGAGCCTACAATGAGCAGTACTTC.

V is TRBV7-3 and J is TRBJ2-5, with D perhaps given as TRBD1 or TRBD2 (6 bases each). Germline loops: CDR1 SGHTA, CDR2 FQGTGA. Trimming cost V 1 base and J 1 base, with 10 bases left between them. The CDR3 has 15 amino acids. CDR3 in amino acids: CASSLIRGRQETQYF. CDR3 coding DNA: TGTGCCAGCAGCTTAATACGGGGGCGCCAAGAGACCCAGTACTTC.

V and J are TRBV6-2 or TRBV6-3 and TRBJ2-7, with 9 nucleotides matching TRBD2. This CDR3 has 14 amino acids. The V and J ends lost 4 bases and 5 bases, in that order; junction bases with no gene match: 6. CDR1 MNHEY and CDR2 SVGEGT come from the germline V gene. CDR3 nucleotide sequence: TGTGCCAGCAGTTTCAATAGCGGGAGTAACGAGCAGTACTTC. Encoded protein: CASSFNSGSNEQYF.

This clonotype was seen only a few times. With a much larger clone just one base away, this may be a read error. The chain employs TRBV4-2 and TRBJ2-7; D is unresolved. The germline CDR1 and CDR2 sequences are LGHNA and YNFKEQ. This CDR3 is built from 14 residues. Trimming took off 0 bases at V and 7 bases at J, with 13 bases between the two ends. Here the CDR3 reads CASSQEPDQNEQYF. CDR3 in DNA: TGTGCCAGCAGCCAAGAGCCGGACCAGAATGAGCAGTACTTC.

The chain is built from TRBV7-8 and TRBJ2-5, with TRBD2 matching 8 bases. Trimming took 2 bases from V and 0 from J; bases not matched to a gene: 5. The CDR3 is made up of 16 amino acids. Per the germline V gene, CDR1 is SGHVS and CDR2 is FQNEAQ. For the CDR3, the DNA is TGTGCCAGCAGCTTACGGGCGGGAGGCCACCAAGAGACCCAGTACTTC. Translated: CASSLRAGGHQETQYF.

This clonotype was counted only a few times. The CDR3 here is CSASYAGNEQFF. CDR3 coding DNA: TGCAGTGCTAGTTACGCGGGGAATGAGCAGTTCTTC. The rearrangement links TRBV20-1 to TRBJ2-1; the D gene is possibly TRBD2 (6 bases). CDR1 and CDR2 (germline): DFQATT, SNEGSKA (reference sequence). Trimming cost V 3 bases and J 7 bases, with 10 bases left between them. The CDR3 totals 12 residues.

J is TRBJ2-7 and V is TRBV18, with 7 nucleotides matching TRBD2. Germline CDR1 and CDR2: KGHSH and LQKENI. The junction had 14 bases not matched to a gene; V was cut back by 6 bases and J by 6 bases. The CDR3 length is 15 residues. CDR3 in DNA: TGTGCCAGCTCCCCATTGAGGGAGGGCCTAGGCGAGCAGTACTTC. Protein sequence: CASSPLREGLGEQYF.

Of note for this clonotype: A much larger clonotype is one base distant, so this may be a read error. The J gene is TRBJ2-6, the V gene TRBV12-3 or TRBV12-4, with 8 bases lining up with TRBD1. This CDR3 contains 18 residues. V dropped 4 bases and J dropped 0; count of bases not matched to a gene: 8. The CDR3 DNA follows: TGTGCCAGCAGTTCCCGAGCCGGACAGGGCTCTGGGGCCAACGTCCTGACTTTC. It codes for CASSSRAGQGSGANVLTF.

This clonotype was counted ten times or more. The chain recombines TRBV5-1 with TRBJ2-6; D not resolved. Germline V gene data show CDR1 as SGHRS and CDR2 as YFSETQ. The CDR3 has 11 residues. With 1 base removed from V and 12 bases from J, the gap between germline ends came to 5 bases. The CDR3 DNA is TGCGCCAGCAGCTTGTCTGGCGTCCTGACTTTC. It encodes CASSLSGVLTF.

This clonotype occurred many times. CDR3 in amino acids: CSVGAAAKPGANVLTF. For the CDR3, the DNA is TGCAGCGTTGGGGCAGCGGCTAAACCTGGGGCCAACGTCCTGACTTTC. The J gene is TRBJ2-6, the V gene TRBV29-1; D is possibly TRBD2 (5 bases). CDR3 length: 16 amino acids. V was trimmed by 4 bases and J by 2 bases, leaving 15 bases between them. The germline V gene has CDR1 SQVTM and CDR2 ANQGSEA.

In this sample, this clonotype turned up many times. The V and J genes are TRBV7-3 and TRBJ2-3; D is unresolved. The CDR3 is 13 residues long. V lost 2 bases and J 4 bases, leaving 7 bases between the germline ends. The germline CDR1 and CDR2 sequences are SGHTA and FQGTGA. This CDR3 reads CASSLSGPDTQYF. In DNA, the CDR3 is TGTGCCAGCAGCTTATCTGGTCCAGATACGCAGTATTTT.

The rearrangement links TRBV20-1 to TRBJ2-5; TRBD2 matches at 10 bases. Looked up from germline, CDR1 is DFQATT and CDR2 is SNEGSKA (reference sequence). The CDR3 spans 14 residues. V shed 3 bases, J shed 4 bases, and the junction held 5 bases outside the gene matches. CDR3 sequence: CSASRTSGIETQYF. The CDR3 DNA reads as TGCAGTGCTAGTCGCACTAGCGGGATAGAGACCCAGTACTTC.

The chain carries TRBV28 and TRBJ2-3; 12 bases match TRBD2. The CDR3 is 17 residues long. The V gene's germline CDR1 is MDHEN and CDR2 SYDVKM. After removal of 5 bases from V and 2 bases from J, the junction contained 8 bases not matched to a gene. CDR3 amino acids: CASSPPTSGGYTDTQYF. CDR3 DNA sequence: TGTGCCAGCAGTCCCCCGACTAGCGGGGGCTACACAGATACGCAGTATTTT.

The chain combines TRBV9 with TRBJ2-1; a possible D gene is TRBD2 (5 bases). V lost 0 bases and J lost 8, with 15 bases in between. The germline CDR1 and CDR2 sequences are SGDLS and YYNGEE. This CDR3 contains 15 residues. The CDR3 nucleotides read TGTGCCAGCAGCGTAGCGGGAAGGTCCTCCTATGAGCAGTTCTTC. Translation: CASSVAGRSSYEQFF.

The gene calls are TRBV7-2 and TRBJ2-1; TRBD1 is a possible D gene (6 bases). CDR3 length: 13 amino acids. Germline V gene data show CDR1 as SGHTA and CDR2 as FQGNSA. Trimming stripped 5 bases from V and 8 bases from J, with 13 bases between. CDR3 region: CASSRDIWYEQFF. The DNA of the CDR3 is TGTGCCAGCAGCAGGGACATTTGGTATGAGCAGTTCTTC.

The chain carries TRBV7-2 and TRBJ1-3; a weak D match, TRBD1 (5 bases). The CDR3 is made up of 16 amino acids. Germline CDR1 reads SGHTA; CDR2 reads FQGNSA. The V gene lost 2 bases and the J gene lost 0 bases, with 11 bases spanning the gap. Here the CDR3 reads CASSLKDTSSGNTIYF. The CDR3 region has the DNA TGTGCCAGCAGCTTAAAGGACACGAGCTCTGGAAACACCATATATTTT.

This chain connects TRBV20-1 to TRBJ1-2; no definite D call. Germline V gives CDR1 DFQATT, CDR2 SNEGSKA (reference sequence). This CDR3 has 10 amino acids. V was pared by 5 bases and J by 5 bases, with 6 bases between. The CDR3 sequence is CSALIYGYTF. As DNA, the CDR3 is TGCAGTGCTTTGATTTATGGCTACACCTTC.

A few counts support this clonotype. The chain has TRBV27 and TRBJ2-1; TRBD2 matches 7 bases. From germline, CDR1 is MNHEY and CDR2 SMNVEV (reference sequence). The CDR3 runs to 13 residues. V trimming: 5 bases; J trimming: 7 bases; junction bases outside the gene matches: 5. The CDR3, as DNA: TGTGCCAGCAGTGTTGGCGGGAGTAATGAGCAGTTCTTC. Its protein product is CASSVGGSNEQFF.

The V call is TRBV12-3 or TRBV12-4, the J call TRBJ2-1; 7 bases line up with TRBD1. V gave up 2 bases and J gave up 3 bases; unmatched junction bases: 4. The CDR3 totals 15 residues. DNA for the CDR3: TGTGCCAGCAGTTTAATACAGGGGAACTACAATGAGCAGTTCTTC. It translates to CASSLIQGNYNEQFF.